The rows below give T cell receptor beta chains drawn from one sample of a study of cytomegalovirus exposure and HLA in healthy donors. TCRdb keeps only in-frame clones here, not all; method: immunoSEQ multiplex PCR. The table has under 150,000 clones, around 73% seen once. Sequenced input: PBMCs. The receptors derive from a human donor in good health. CDR3s include the opening cysteine and the closing phenylalanine or tryptophan. The order of the fields is D gene, J gene, clone size, V gene, CDR3 protein, CDR3 DNA. A D gene is named only where the DNA matches it firmly. Size values are once, few and many counts, or a class for expanded clones, and some rows have none.

D gene: -
J gene: TRBJ2-2
clone size: -
V gene: TRBV7-9
CDR3 protein: CASSSTGTPTGELFF
CDR3 DNA: TGTGCCAGCAGCTCCACCGGGACACCCACCGGGGAGCTGTTTTTT

D gene: -
J gene: TRBJ2-7
clone size: few
V gene: TRBV6-6
CDR3 protein: CASTRGNIYEQYF
CDR3 DNA: TGTGCCAGCACCCGCGGAAATATCTACGAGCAGTACTTC

D gene: -
J gene: TRBJ1-3
clone size: -
V gene: TRBV20-1
CDR3 protein: CSAYRGNTIYF
CDR3 DNA: TGCAGTGCTTACAGGGGAAACACCATATATTTT

D gene: -
J gene: TRBJ1-6
clone size: -
V gene: TRBV5-4
CDR3 protein: CAGKSSYNSPLHF
CDR3 DNA: TGTGCCGGCAAGAGCTCCTATAATTCACCCCTCCACTTT

D gene: -
J gene: TRBJ1-1
clone size: -
V gene: TRBV9
CDR3 protein: CASSETGIGGAEAFF
CDR3 DNA: TGTGCCAGCAGCGAAACAGGGATTGGAGGTGCTGAAGCTTTCTTT

D gene: -
J gene: TRBJ2-1
clone size: -
V gene: TRBV7-2
CDR3 protein: CASSLAGSGGFF
CDR3 DNA: TGTGCCAGCAGCTTAGCCGGGAGCGGCGGGTTCTTC

D gene: -
J gene: TRBJ1-3
clone size: -
V gene: TRBV7-9
CDR3 protein: CSSSVDYTIYF
CDR3 DNA: TGTTCCAGCAGCGTTGACTACACCATATATTTT

D gene: TRBD1
J gene: TRBJ2-7
clone size: -
V gene: TRBV9
CDR3 protein: CASSPHKTGQGREQYF
CDR3 DNA: TGTGCCAGCAGCCCACACAAAACGGGACAGGGACGGGAGCAGTACTTC

D gene: TRBD1
J gene: TRBJ2-1
clone size: -
V gene: TRBV28
CDR3 protein: CASSPAGTGANEQFF
CDR3 DNA: TGTGCCAGCAGCCCCGCCGGGACAGGGGCAAATGAGCAGTTCTTC

D gene: TRBD1
J gene: TRBJ1-1
clone size: once
V gene: TRBV19
CDR3 protein: CASSIPGQGGTEAFF
CDR3 DNA: TGTGCCAGTAGTATCCCGGGACAGGGAGGGACTGAAGCTTTCTTT

D gene: TRBD2
J gene: TRBJ2-2
clone size: -
V gene: TRBV5-1
CDR3 protein: CASSSSGRATGELFF
CDR3 DNA: TGCGCCAGCAGCTCTAGCGGGAGGGCCACCGGGGAGCTGTTTTTT

D gene: TRBD1
J gene: TRBJ2-7
clone size: once
V gene: TRBV18
CDR3 protein: CASSPGQGQYF
CDR3 DNA: TGTGCCAGCTCACCAGGACAGGGCCAGTACTTC